This TCR beta chain appears in the sequencing data of a study of blood T cell repertoires in COVID-19. In the study overall: Sites across the United States, Italy and Spain contributed samples from acute and convalescent COVID-19.

Assay used: immunoSEQ multiplex PCR; TCRdb lists only in-frame clones, some missing. The table lists approximately 60,000 clones, 85% of them singletons. Germline lookup yields CDR1 LNHDA and CDR2 SQIVND (reference sequence). The CDR3 is 16 amino acids. V was shortened by 10 bases and J by 0 bases, with 18 bases between the two germline ends. This sequence joins TRBV19 and TRBJ1-4; D might be TRBD1 (5 bases). The origin of this receptor is a human donor in a cohort sampled during active COVID-19. Input material: peripheral blood. CDR3: CATSTFRDSTNEKLFF. The CDR3 DNA reads TGTGCCACCTCCACCTTCCGGGACTCAACTAATGAAAAACTGTTTTTT.